This TCR beta chain was sequenced during a study of breast tumors, draining lymph nodes, adjacent tissues. TCRdb fed the multiplex PCR reads into MiXCR, producing one record per CDR3 protein. This sample has around 290,000 distinct CDR3 sequences; 30% occur once, and the top ten carry about 1.2%. The lymph nodes were axillary draining lymph nodes from breast cancer patients. This TCR came from a female donor with breast cancer. Some clones in this sample may be carry-over from other donors' samples. Sequencing used axillary lymph node tissue.

The CDR3 coding sequence is TGTGCCATCAGGATAGGGACAGGCAATGAGCAGTTCTTC. This gives the protein CAIRIGTGNEQFF. The chain is built from TRBV10-3 and TRBJ2-1; 8 bases agree with TRBD1. The CDR3 contains 13 residues. The junction had 4 bases not matched to a gene; V was cut back by 6 bases and J by 6 bases. Germline CDR1 and CDR2: ENHRY and SYGVKD.